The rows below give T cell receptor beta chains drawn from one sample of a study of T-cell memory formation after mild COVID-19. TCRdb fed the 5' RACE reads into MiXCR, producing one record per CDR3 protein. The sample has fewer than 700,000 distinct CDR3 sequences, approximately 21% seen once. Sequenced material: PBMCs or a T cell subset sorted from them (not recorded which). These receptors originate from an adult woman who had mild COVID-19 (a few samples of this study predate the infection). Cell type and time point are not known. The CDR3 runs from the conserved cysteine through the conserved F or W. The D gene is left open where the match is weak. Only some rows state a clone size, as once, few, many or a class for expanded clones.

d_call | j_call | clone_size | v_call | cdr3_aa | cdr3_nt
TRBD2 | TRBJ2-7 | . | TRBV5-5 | CASSPGGDGYYEQYF | TGTGCCAGCAGCCCGGGGGGTGACGGCTACTACGAGCAGTACTTC
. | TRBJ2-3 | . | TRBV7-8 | CASSFGGATTDTQYF | TGTGCCAGCAGCTTCGGCGGGGCCACCACAGATACGCAGTATTTT
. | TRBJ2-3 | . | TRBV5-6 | CASSLGPRSTDTQYF | TGTGCCAGCAGCTTGGGTCCTAGAAGCACAGATACGCAGTATTTT
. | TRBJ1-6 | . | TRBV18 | CASSPLAAGGSPLHF | TGTGCCAGCTCACCACTAGCAGCGGGGGGTTCACCCCTCCACTTT
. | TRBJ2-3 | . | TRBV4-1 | CASSQDKNTQYF | TGCGCCAGCAGCCAAGATAAGAATACGCAGTATTTT
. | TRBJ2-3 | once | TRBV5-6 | CASRKDFTDTQYF | TGTGCCAGCAGGAAGGACTTCACAGATACGCAGTATTTT
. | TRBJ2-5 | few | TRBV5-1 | CASSPFQETQYF | TGCGCCAGCAGCCCGTTCCAAGAGACCCAGTACTTC
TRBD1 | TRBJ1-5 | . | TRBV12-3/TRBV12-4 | CASSPGQDNQPQHF | TGTGCCAGCAGTCCGGGACAGGACAATCAGCCCCAGCATTTT
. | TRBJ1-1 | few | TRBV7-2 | CASAPWDSRDTEAFF | TGTGCCAGCGCTCCTTGGGACTCCCGGGACACTGAAGCTTTCTTT
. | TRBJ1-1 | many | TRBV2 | CASRDSTGGNTEAFF | TGTGCCAGCAGGGACTCGACAGGAGGGAACACTGAAGCTTTCTTT
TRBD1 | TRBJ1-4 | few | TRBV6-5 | CASSKGQVGYGELFF | TGTGCCAGCAGCAAGGGACAGGTGGGCTACGGGGAACTGTTTTTT
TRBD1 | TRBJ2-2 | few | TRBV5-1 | CASSVDRGNTGELFF | TGCGCCAGCAGCGTGGACAGGGGGAACACCGGGGAGCTGTTTTTT
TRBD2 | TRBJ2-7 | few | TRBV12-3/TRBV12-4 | CASSSLAGWYEQYF | TGTGCCAGCAGTTCCCTAGCGGGATGGTACGAGCAGTACTTC
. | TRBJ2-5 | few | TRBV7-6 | CASSRSKPGRPETQYF | TGTGCCAGCAGCCGTTCTAAGCCGGGAAGGCCAGAGACCCAGTACTTC
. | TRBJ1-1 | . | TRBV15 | CATSKRDVAISEAFF | TGTGCCACCAGCAAACGGGACGTGGCGATCTCTGAAGCTTTCTTT
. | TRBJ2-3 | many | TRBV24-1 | CATSPSVVAEFTDTQYF | TGTGCCACCAGCCCCTCCGTGGTAGCGGAGTTCACAGATACGCAGTATTTT
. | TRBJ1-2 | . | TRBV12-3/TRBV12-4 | CASSLNSPGRNYGYTF | TGTGCCAGCAGTTTAAATTCCCCCGGGCGGAACTATGGCTACACCTTC
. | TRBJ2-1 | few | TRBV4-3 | CASSPNRDGFNEQFF | TGCGCCAGCAGCCCCAATCGCGACGGATTCAATGAGCAGTTCTTC
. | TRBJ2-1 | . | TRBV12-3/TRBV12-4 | CASSKKGLTQFF | TGTGCCAGCAGCAAAAAGGGACTGACGCAGTTCTTC
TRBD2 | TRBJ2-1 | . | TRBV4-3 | CASSQDSGGSSYNEQFF | TGCGCCAGCAGCCAAGATTCTGGCGGGAGCTCCTACAATGAGCAGTTCTTC
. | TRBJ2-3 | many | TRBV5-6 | CASSPTRTDTQYF | TGTGCCAGCAGCCCGACCCGAACAGATACGCAGTATTTT
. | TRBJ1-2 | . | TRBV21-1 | CASSSCLTGPRYGYTF | TGTGCCAGCAGCAGTTGCTTGACGGGGCCTAGGTATGGCTACACCTTC
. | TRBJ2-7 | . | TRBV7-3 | CASREAGSYEQYF | TGTGCCAGCAGGGAGGCGGGGTCCTACGAGCAGTACTTC
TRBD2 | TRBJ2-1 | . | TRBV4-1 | CASSQEVSGRASEQFF | TGCGCCAGCAGCCAAGAAGTCAGCGGGAGGGCCAGTGAGCAGTTCTTC
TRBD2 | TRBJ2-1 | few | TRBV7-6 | CASSLQTPAGDEQFF | TGTGCCAGCAGCTTGCAGACACCGGCGGGGGATGAGCAGTTCTTC
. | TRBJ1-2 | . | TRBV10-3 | CAISEGSLLYGYTF | TGTGCCATCAGTGAGGGGTCTCTACTCTATGGCTACACCTTC
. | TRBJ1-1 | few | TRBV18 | CASFIPPGSEAFF | TGTGCCAGCTTCATACCCCCGGGGTCTGAAGCTTTCTTT
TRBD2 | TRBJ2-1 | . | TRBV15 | CATSITSGPYNEQFF | TGTGCCACCAGCATCACTAGCGGCCCCTACAATGAGCAGTTCTTC
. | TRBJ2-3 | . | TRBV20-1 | CSASPGGRTDTQYF | TGCAGTGCTAGCCCCGGAGGACGCACAGATACGCAGTATTTT